This TCR beta chain was obtained from a study of somatic mutations in cytotoxic T cells in rheumatoid arthritis. Clones were sequenced by immunoSEQ multiplex PCR, and TCRdb holds only the in-frame ones, with some missing. The sample has 25,000 to 35,000 clones; around 87% are singletons. With respect to this clone: Its target is not known.

The germline V gene encodes CDR1 SGDLS and CDR2 YYNGEE. The V gene end was trimmed by 3 bases and the J gene end by 6 bases; junction bases not matched to a gene: 4. CDR3 length equals 15 residues. The study, taken as a whole, reports: With advancing age, CD8+ clonality climbed in rheumatoid arthritis patients but did not rise in healthy controls.

V gene TRBV9 combines with J gene TRBJ2-5; 14 bases map to TRBD2. What was sequenced was CD8+ T cells sorted from blood. The sequence was obtained from an adult with rheumatoid arthritis. In nucleotides, the CDR3 is TGTGCCAGCAGCGGCGGGACTAGCGGGGGCCAGACCCAGTACTTC. It encodes CASSGGTSGGQTQYF.